These T cell receptor beta chains were read from a single sample in a study of graft-versus-host responses after intestinal transplantation. Sequencing was performed with immunoSEQ multiplex PCR; in TCRdb, only in-frame clones are kept and a portion is missing. The sample carries about 120,000 clones, 80% to 95% recorded once. These receptors have no known antigen. The material sequenced was unstimulated CD4+ T cells sorted from spleen or lymph node cells, taken before intestinal transplant. These receptor sequences come from a human donor who received an intestinal transplant. Both conserved end residues are part of each CDR3. D genes are given only for firm matches. Only some rows state a clone size, as once, few, many or a class for expanded clones.

V gene,clone size,J gene,D gene,CDR3 DNA,CDR3 protein
TRBV5-4,.,TRBJ1-3,.,TGTGCCAGCAGCTTTCCAGGAAACACCATATATTTT,CASSFPGNTIYF
TRBV5-1,.,TRBJ2-3,.,TGCGCCACCTCTGAACTAGTTAGCACAGATACGCAGTATTTT,CATSELVSTDTQYF
TRBV7-6,.,TRBJ2-3,TRBD2,TGTGCCAGCAGCCCCGGGACTAGCAGGGCAGATACGCAGTATTTT,CASSPGTSRADTQYF
TRBV6-5,.,TRBJ2-5,.,TGTGCCAGCAGTTACCTTCAAGAGACCCAGTACTTC,CASSYLQETQYF
TRBV27,.,TRBJ1-1,.,TGTGCCAGCAGTCCGAGGTGGGGAATGAACACTGAAGCTTTCTTT,CASSPRWGMNTEAFF
TRBV13,.,TRBJ2-3,TRBD2,TGTGCCAGCAGCTCACAACGACTAGCGGGGGCGGGAGATACGCAGTATTTT,CASSSQRLAGAGDTQYF
TRBV6-5,.,TRBJ1-5,.,TGTGCCAGCAGAACCGGGCCAAAAAGCAATCAGCCCCAGCATTTT,CASRTGPKSNQPQHF
TRBV6-1,.,TRBJ2-7,.,TGTGCCAGCCTTGTCGGGAGTGGGTACGAGCAGTACTTC,CASLVGSGYEQYF
TRBV6-5,.,TRBJ2-7,TRBD1,TGTGCCAGCAAAAAAGGGACAGGGTTCTACGAGCAGTACTTC,CASKKGTGFYEQYF
TRBV6-5,.,TRBJ2-3,.,TGTGCCAGCAGATCTCCGGGACCCACCCGGGATACGCAGTATTTT,CASRSPGPTRDTQYF
TRBV7-9,.,TRBJ2-7,TRBD2,TGTGCCAGCAGCTTTGCCCTGGGACTAGCGGCCTACGAGCAGTACTTC,CASSFALGLAAYEQYF
TRBV6-1,.,TRBJ2-6,.,TGTGCCAGCAGTGAAGGGAGGTCTGGAAGCTCTGGGGCCAACGTCCTGACTTTC,CASSEGRSGSSGANVLTF
TRBV5-1,.,TRBJ1-3,.,TGCGCCAGCAGCTTGGTGCAGGGACTCTCTGGAAACACCATATATTTT,CASSLVQGLSGNTIYF
TRBV5-4,once,TRBJ2-3,.,TGTGCCAGCAGCCAAAGGACCGACCGCTATAGCACAGATACGCAGTATTTT,CASSQRTDRYSTDTQYF
TRBV28,.,TRBJ2-3,.,TGTGCCAGCCCCTCCCGGGGGGCGAAGAACACAGATACGCAGTATTTT,CASPSRGAKNTDTQYF
TRBV28,.,TRBJ1-5,.,TGTGCCAGCACGACCCTTGGAAAGCCCCAGCATTTT,CASTTLGKPQHF
TRBV6-5,.,TRBJ2-7,.,TGTGCCAGCAGTACCGGGGACACCCGCTACGAGCAGTACTTC,CASSTGDTRYEQYF
TRBV5-5,.,TRBJ1-2,.,TGTGCCAGCAGCTTGGCCGGGAGACACCGGGGCTACACCTTC,CASSLAGRHRGYTF
TRBV7-9,.,TRBJ2-3,TRBD2,TGTGCCAGCAGCGGGGGAGGGACAGATACGCAGTATTTT,CASSGGGTDTQYF
TRBV6-6,.,TRBJ2-2,TRBD2,TGTGCCAGCAGTAGGGCTAGCGGGAGTCGGGAGCTGTTTTTT,CASSRASGSRELFF
TRBV18,.,TRBJ2-1,.,TGTGCCAGCTCCCATATAGACTCCGCGGAGCAGTTCTTC,CASSHIDSAEQFF
TRBV6-5,.,TRBJ2-5,.,TGTGCCAGCAGTTACGCCTCTAGTTTAGCGCAAGAGACCCAGTACTTC,CASSYASSLAQETQYF
TRBV9,.,TRBJ2-1,.,TGTGCCAGCGCGGAAAGCTCCTACAATGAGCAGTTCTTC,CASAESSYNEQFF
TRBV7-7,.,TRBJ2-5,TRBD2,TGTGCTAGCAGCTTTAGCGGGAGCGCAGAGACCCAGTACTTC,CASSFSGSAETQYF
TRBV4-2,.,TRBJ2-2,TRBD2,TGTGCCAGCAGCCAAGATCGAATCGCGGGACTAAAGGCCGGGGAGCTGTTTTTT,CASSQDRIAGLKAGELFF
TRBV6-5,.,TRBJ1-2,TRBD1,TGTGCCAGCAGTTACACGGGACAGTATGGCTACACCTTC,CASSYTGQYGYTF
TRBV11-2,.,TRBJ2-7,.,TGTGCCAGCAGCTTATTAGCGGAGTTCTACGAGCAGTACTTC,CASSLLAEFYEQYF
TRBV4-1,.,TRBJ1-2,.,TGCGCCAGCAGCCCCGACAGAAACTATGGCTACACCTTC,CASSPDRNYGYTF
TRBV5-7,.,TRBJ2-3,.,TGTGCCAGCAGCTTGGGTTCCCTCCGGGGCACAGATACGCAGTATTTT,CASSLGSLRGTDTQYF
TRBV5-1,.,TRBJ2-7,.,TGCGCCAGCAGCTTGGCAGGGGCTTCCTACGAGCAGTACTTC,CASSLAGASYEQYF
TRBV2,.,TRBJ2-1,TRBD1,TGTGCCAGCAGTTATGGACAGGGTACCTTCTACAATGAGCAGTTCTTC,CASSYGQGTFYNEQFF
TRBV10-1,once,TRBJ2-3,TRBD2,TGCGCCAGCAGTGAGTCGGGGGCGGCGGGAGGGACAGATACGCAGTATTTT,CASSESGAAGGTDTQYF
TRBV5-1,.,TRBJ2-3,.,TGCGCCAGCAGCTTGGCCGAACGGGGTACGCAGTATTTT,CASSLAERGTQYF
TRBV30,.,TRBJ1-5,.,TGTGCCTGGAGTTCGACACTTAGCAATCAGCCCCAGCATTTT,CAWSSTLSNQPQHF
TRBV27,.,TRBJ1-2,TRBD1,TGTGCCAGCAGTTTCGACAGGGCGCGAGGCTACACCTTC,CASSFDRARGYTF
TRBV11-2,.,TRBJ1-2,.,TGTGCCAGCAGCCGTCAGTCCAGGGGAGGCTACACCTTC,CASSRQSRGGYTF
TRBV7-7,.,TRBJ2-7,.,TGTGCTAGCAGCCAGGACGGGAAAGGCTACGAGCAGTACTTC,CASSQDGKGYEQYF
TRBV6-5,.,TRBJ2-1,.,TGTGCCAGCAGTTACTCGAGGGGCAGGGGCTACAATGAGCAGTTCTTC,CASSYSRGRGYNEQFF
TRBV7-9,.,TRBJ1-1,.,TGTGCCAGCAGCCCGAGAACAGGGAACACTGAAGCTTTCTTT,CASSPRTGNTEAFF
TRBV9,.,TRBJ1-2,.,TGTGCCAGCACCATAGGACGGCGAGCTAACTATGGCTACACCTTC,CASTIGRRANYGYTF
TRBV2,.,TRBJ1-3,.,TGTGCCAGCAGTGATAGGGTGGAGGGACCCACCATATATTTT,CASSDRVEGPTIYF
TRBV18,once,TRBJ2-2,.,TGTGCCAGCTCGTCGGGGCGGGCGACCGGGGAGCTGTTTTTT,CASSSGRATGELFF
TRBV28,.,TRBJ2-1,TRBD2,TGTGCCAGCAGTTTAAGCGGGAGGATAAACAATGAGCAGTTCTTC,CASSLSGRINNEQFF
TRBV28,.,TRBJ2-4,TRBD2,TGTGCCGGGGGGACTAGCGGGAGGGGGACCGCCAAAAACATTCAGTACTTC,CAGGTSGRGTAKNIQYF
TRBV5-6,.,TRBJ1-3,.,TGTGCCAGCAGCTTGGACGCAGGAAACACCATATATTTT,CASSLDAGNTIYF
TRBV30,.,TRBJ2-1,.,TGTGCCTGGACCACTGACTCCAAAGGGATATGGAGTGAGCAGTTCTTC,CAWTTDSKGIWSEQFF
TRBV5-1,.,TRBJ1-1,.,TGCGCCAGCAAGGATTATCAGAACACTGAAGCTTTCTTT,CASKDYQNTEAFF
TRBV30,.,TRBJ2-7,.,TGTGCCTGGAGTTTCGGCTTTCCCGACGAGCAGTACTTC,CAWSFGFPDEQYF
TRBV11-3,.,TRBJ2-1,.,TGTGCCAGCAGCGAAGTGGGGAGGAATGAGCAGTTCTTC,CASSEVGRNEQFF
TRBV28,.,TRBJ2-7,.,TGTGCCAGCAGTGACCCTCGGGGCCCTTACGAGCAGTACTTC,CASSDPRGPYEQYF
TRBV12-5,.,TRBJ2-7,TRBD1,TGTGCTAGACCGCCCATCCGGGACAGGAGCTCCTACGAGCAGTACTTC,CARPPIRDRSSYEQYF